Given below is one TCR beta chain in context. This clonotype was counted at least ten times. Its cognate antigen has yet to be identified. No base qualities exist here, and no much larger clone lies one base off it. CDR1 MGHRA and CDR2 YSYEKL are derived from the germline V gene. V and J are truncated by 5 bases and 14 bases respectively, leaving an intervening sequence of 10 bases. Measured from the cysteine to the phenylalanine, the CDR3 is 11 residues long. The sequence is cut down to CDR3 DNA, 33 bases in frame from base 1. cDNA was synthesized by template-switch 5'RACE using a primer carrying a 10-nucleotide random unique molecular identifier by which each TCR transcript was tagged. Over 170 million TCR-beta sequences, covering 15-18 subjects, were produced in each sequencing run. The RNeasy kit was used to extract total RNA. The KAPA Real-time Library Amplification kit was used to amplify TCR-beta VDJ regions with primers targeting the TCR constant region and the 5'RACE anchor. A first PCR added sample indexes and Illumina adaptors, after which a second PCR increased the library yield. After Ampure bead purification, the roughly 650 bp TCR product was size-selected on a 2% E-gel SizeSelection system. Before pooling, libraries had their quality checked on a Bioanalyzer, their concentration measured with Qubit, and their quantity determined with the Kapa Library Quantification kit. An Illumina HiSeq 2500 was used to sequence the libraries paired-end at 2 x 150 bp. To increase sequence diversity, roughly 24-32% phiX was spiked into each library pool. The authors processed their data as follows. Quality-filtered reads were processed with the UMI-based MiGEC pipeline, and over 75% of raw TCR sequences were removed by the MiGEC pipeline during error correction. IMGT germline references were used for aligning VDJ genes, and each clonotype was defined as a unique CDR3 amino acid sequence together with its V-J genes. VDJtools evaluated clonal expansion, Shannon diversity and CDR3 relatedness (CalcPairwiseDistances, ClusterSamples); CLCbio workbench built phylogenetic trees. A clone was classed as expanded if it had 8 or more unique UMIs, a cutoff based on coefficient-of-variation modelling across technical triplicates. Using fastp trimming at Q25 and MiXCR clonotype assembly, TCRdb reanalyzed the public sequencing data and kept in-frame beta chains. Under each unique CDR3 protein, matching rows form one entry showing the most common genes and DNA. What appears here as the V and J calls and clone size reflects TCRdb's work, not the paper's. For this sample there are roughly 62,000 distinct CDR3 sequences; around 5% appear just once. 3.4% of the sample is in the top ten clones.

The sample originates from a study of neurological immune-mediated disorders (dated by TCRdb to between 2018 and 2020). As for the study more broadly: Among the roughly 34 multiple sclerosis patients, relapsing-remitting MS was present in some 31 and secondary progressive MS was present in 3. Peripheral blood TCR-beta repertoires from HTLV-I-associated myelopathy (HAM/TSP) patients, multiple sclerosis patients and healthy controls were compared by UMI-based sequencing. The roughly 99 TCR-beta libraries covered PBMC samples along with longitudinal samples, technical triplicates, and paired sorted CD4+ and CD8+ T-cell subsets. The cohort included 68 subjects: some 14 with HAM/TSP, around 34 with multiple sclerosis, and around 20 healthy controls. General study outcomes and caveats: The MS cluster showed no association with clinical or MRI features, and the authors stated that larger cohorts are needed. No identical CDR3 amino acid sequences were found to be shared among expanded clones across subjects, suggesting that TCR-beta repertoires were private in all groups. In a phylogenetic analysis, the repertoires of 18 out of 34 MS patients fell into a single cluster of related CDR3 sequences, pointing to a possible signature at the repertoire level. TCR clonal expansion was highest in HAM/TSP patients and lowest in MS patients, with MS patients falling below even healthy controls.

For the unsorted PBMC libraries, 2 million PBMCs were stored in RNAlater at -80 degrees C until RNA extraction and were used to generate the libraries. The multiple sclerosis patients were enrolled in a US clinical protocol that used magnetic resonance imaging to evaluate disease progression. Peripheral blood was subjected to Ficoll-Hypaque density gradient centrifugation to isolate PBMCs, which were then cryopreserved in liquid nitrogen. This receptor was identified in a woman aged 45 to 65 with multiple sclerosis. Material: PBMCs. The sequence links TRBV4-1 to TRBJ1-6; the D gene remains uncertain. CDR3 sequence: CASSSGISLHF. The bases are TGCGCCAGCAGCTCAGGTATTTCCCTCCACTTT.